This TCR beta chain stems from a study of T cell changes during pregnancy in multiple sclerosis. Sequenced by immunoSEQ multiplex PCR; TCRdb stores in-frame clones only, minus some. This sample has 90,000 to 120,000 clones, with 90% to 95% found just once. Trimming stripped 2 bases from V and 6 bases from J, with 17 bases between. The germline V gene has CDR1 MNHEY and CDR2 SVGAGI. The CDR3 contains 15 residues. The sequences come from peripheral blood, collected before pregnancy. The chain links TRBV6-5 to TRBJ2-7; unclear D gene. This clonotype originated in a female donor with multiple sclerosis, enrolled in a pregnancy study. CDR3 DNA: TGTGCCAGCAGTTACACGACCTTGGCGGTCTCCGAGCAGTACTTC. This translates into CASSYTTLAVSEQYF.